The 5 T cell receptor beta chains listed next were all sequenced from one sample in a study of blood T cell repertoires in COVID-19. The repertoire was sequenced with immunoSEQ multiplex PCR; TCRdb's copy has only in-frame clones and lacks some. Of 200,000 to 250,000 clones listed, around 89% are singletons. Sequenced material: PBMCs or T cells enriched from blood (not recorded which). Receptors originate from a middle-aged man who had been exposed to COVID-19.

The chain uses TRBV9 and TRBJ1-1; 8 positions agree with TRBD1. The CDR3 consists of 15 residues. CDR1 and CDR2 (germline): SGDLS, YYNGEE. The V and J ends lost 4 bases and 4 bases, in that order; junction bases with no gene match: 9. In DNA form, the CDR3 reads TGTGCCAGCAGCATCGAACAGGGGGGTGGCACTGAAGCTTTCTTT. Translation gives CASSIEQGGGTEAFF.

The rearrangement links TRBV7-3 to TRBJ2-1; unclear D gene. V was trimmed by 2 bases and J by 9 bases, leaving 14 bases between them. The CDR3 runs 14 residues. Per the germline V gene, CDR1 is SGHTA and CDR2 is FQGTGA. In DNA, the CDR3 is TGTGCCAGCAGCTTATTAGTTTCTAGTCCTGAGCAGTTCTTC. It yields the protein CASSLLVSSPEQFF.

The chain recombines TRBV3-1 (or the pseudogene TRBV3-2) with TRBJ1-6; D is undetermined. V lost 4 bases and J lost 5, with 6 bases in between. Germline V lookup: CDR1 LGHDT, CDR2 YNNKEL (reference sequence). The CDR3 has 13 amino acids. The CDR3, as DNA: TGTGCCAGCAGCCGGCCCGATAATTCACCCCTCCACTTT. Protein: CASSRPDNSPLHF.

The gene calls are TRBV29-1 and TRBJ1-1; a weak D match, TRBD1 (5 bases). The germline gives CDR1 SQVTM, CDR2 ANQGSEA. Trimming removed 7 bases at V and 4 bases at J, with 19 bases between. The CDR3 runs to 14 residues. The CDR3 nucleotides read TGCAGCGCGAGTGAAGGGGCCGCTAGCACTGAAGCTTTCTTT. It encodes CSASEGAASTEAFF.

The chain links TRBV5-1 to TRBJ1-4; D is perhaps TRBD1 (5 bases). This CDR3 region has 14 residues. Germline V CDR1 and CDR2: SGHRS, YFSETQ. V was trimmed by 2 bases and J by 6 bases, leaving 11 bases between them. CDR3 amino acids: CASSLTGGYEKLFF. Here the CDR3 DNA reads TGCGCCAGCAGCTTAACGGGGGGATATGAAAAACTGTTTTTT.